The clone carrying this TCR beta chain was counted only a few times. Its antigen is unidentified. The sample is drawn from a study of tumor-infiltrating lymphocytes in localized non-small cell lung cancer. Study at large: Several tumor histologies, both smoking statuses, and some post-neoadjuvant chemotherapy samples were included. Study-wide results and limits: Immunotypes IM1 and IM2 had similar TCR-derived T-cell fractions.

V dropped 9 bases and J dropped 5; count of bases not matched to a gene: 5. Germline V gene data show CDR1 as MDHEN and CDR2 as SYDVKM. The CDR3 has 13 amino acids. This table comes from immunoSEQ multiplex PCR, and its TCRdb copy is limited to in-frame clones, with some not included. The profile shows fewer than 20,000 clones, 65% to 85% of them singletons. The clonotype was recovered from a human donor with non-small cell lung cancer. The specimen was lung tumor tissue. This sequence joins TRBV28 and TRBJ1-2; 11 bases fit TRBD1. Here the CDR3 reads CASRTGGGYGYTF. The DNA for the CDR3 is TGTGCCAGTAGGACAGGGGGCGGTTATGGCTACACCTTC.